The 29 T cell receptor beta chains given below trace back to one sample, sequenced in a study of blood T cell repertoires in COVID-19. This table comes from immunoSEQ multiplex PCR, and its TCRdb copy is limited to in-frame clones, with some not included. The table records about 56,000 clones, approximately 72% of them present only once. Source material: peripheral blood. Source of these receptors: a woman in her sixties or seventies with COVID-19, enrolled during active disease.

The chain uses TRBV28 and TRBJ1-1; TRBD1 might be the D (5 bases). Deletions cut 3 bases from V and 9 bases from J, with 8 bases between. The length of the CDR3 is 11 residues. The germline CDR1 and CDR2 sequences are MDHEN and SYDVKM. The CDR3 region is CASSLGGKAFF. Written as DNA, the CDR3 is TGTGCCAGCAGTTTGGGGGGGAAAGCTTTCTTT.

The gene calls are TRBV4-1 and TRBJ1-2; 7 positions agree with TRBD1. Germline V gene data show CDR1 as MGHRA and CDR2 as YSYEKL. Germline trimming cut 4 bases from V and 0 bases from J; bases unmatched to any gene: 5. The CDR3 runs 15 residues. CDR3 amino acids: CASSLGTAANYGYTF. Here the CDR3 DNA reads TGCGCCAGCAGCCTCGGGACAGCAGCTAACTATGGCTACACCTTC.

Concerning this clone itself: Other nucleotide sequences from this sample produce the same CDR3. V is TRBV2 and J is TRBJ1-2, with D possibly matching TRBD1 (6 bases). The CDR3 has 14 residues. Germline-derived CDR1 and CDR2 are SNHLY and FYNNEI. Trimming stripped 3 bases from V and 2 bases from J, with 10 bases between. CDR3 sequence: CASSDRGTNYGYTF. The DNA for the CDR3 is TGTGCCAGCAGTGACAGGGGAACGAACTATGGCTACACCTTC.

The chain has TRBV29-1 and TRBJ2-3; D possibly corresponds to TRBD2 (6 bases). The CDR3 covers 12 residues. In germline, CDR1 is SQVTM, CDR2 ANQGSEA. Trimming stripped 6 bases from V and 5 bases from J, with 12 bases between. The CDR3 nucleotides are TGCAGCGTCGCCCCGGGAGTAGATACGCAGTATTTT. Its translation: CSVAPGVDTQYF.

This chain connects TRBV11-3 to TRBJ2-1, with no clear D. With 2 bases removed from V and 6 bases from J, the gap between germline ends came to 11 bases. Germline-derived CDR1 and CDR2 are SGHNT and YENEEA. This CDR3 comprises 14 residues. CDR3 coding DNA: TGTGCCAGCAGCTTACTAGTTGGTCCCAATGAGCAGTTCTTC. Residues: CASSLLVGPNEQFF.

V is TRBV6-5 and J is TRBJ1-2, with D perhaps TRBD1 (6 bases). The CDR3 has 14 residues. Germline loops: CDR1 MNHEY, CDR2 SVGAGI. V dropped 7 bases and J dropped 7 bases, with 19 bases sitting between them. The CDR3 sequence is CASTAWGGPGGYTF. DNA of the CDR3: TGTGCCAGCACCGCCTGGGGGGGGCCCGGTGGCTACACCTTC.

The chain has TRBV10-3 and TRBJ2-7; 11 positions match TRBD2. J lost 2 bases, V lost 3 bases, and 3 bases had no gene match. The germline V gene encodes CDR1 ENHRY and CDR2 SYGVKD. The CDR3 totals 15 residues. CDR3 sequence: CAISDTSGGAYEQYF. The CDR3 nucleotides read TGTGCCATCAGTGATACTAGCGGGGGCGCCTACGAGCAGTACTTC.

This clone was observed a few times. The chain links TRBV12-5 to TRBJ2-1; 9 bases are a match to TRBD2. This CDR3 is 15 amino acids long. Germline V gene data show CDR1 as LGHNT and CDR2 as FRNRAP. After removal of 7 bases from V and 7 bases from J, the junction contained 11 bases not matched to a gene. Here the CDR3 DNA reads TGTGCTAGTGCCCCCCCGGCGGGGGGGCCGAATGAGCAGTTCTTC. Its protein is CASAPPAGGPNEQFF.

The CDR3 is CASSKTSGRLGNEQFF. CDR3 DNA sequence: TGTGCCAGTAGTAAGACTAGCGGGAGGTTGGGCAATGAGCAGTTCTTC. The rearrangement links TRBV19 to TRBJ2-1; 13 bases line up with TRBD2. This CDR3 has 16 amino acids. Trimming took 4 bases from V and 6 from J; bases not matched to a gene: 6. Germline CDR1 and CDR2: LNHDA and SQIVND (reference sequence).

This chain uses TRBV7-2 with TRBJ2-3, with 10 bases matching TRBD2. The CDR3 is 18 residues long. Trimming took 5 bases from V and 2 from J; bases not matched to a gene: 13. Germline V gives CDR1 SGHTA, CDR2 FQGNSA. In DNA form, the CDR3 reads TGTGCCAGCAGCCACTATGGGGGGCTAGCGGGGGCCACAGATACGCAGTATTTT. Amino acids: CASSHYGGLAGATDTQYF. Using reference TRBV7-2 and TRBJ2-3 for the parts outside the CDR3, the full variable domain is GAGVSQSPSNKVTEKGKDVELRCDPISGHTALYWYRQSLGQGLEFLIYFQGNSAPDKSGLPSDRFSAERTGGSVSTLTIQRTQQEDSAVYLCASSHYGGLAGATDTQYFGPGTRLTVL.

The V and J genes are TRBV27 and TRBJ1-2; the match to TRBD1 covers 11 bases. The CDR3 totals 15 residues. Germline loops: CDR1 MNHEY, CDR2 SMNVEV (reference sequence). The V gene end was trimmed by 6 bases and the J gene end by 8 bases; junction bases not matched to a gene: 11. The CDR3 is CASSLSLGTGGGYTF. CDR3 bases: TGTGCCAGCAGCCTTTCCTTGGGGACAGGGGGAGGCTACACCTTC.

This chain joins TRBV6-1 and TRBJ1-5; 7 bases agree with TRBD1. This CDR3 spans 16 amino acids. Germline V CDR1 and CDR2: MNHNS, SASEGT. The V and J ends lost 4 bases and 1 base, in that order; junction bases with no gene match: 7. CDR3 region: CASSGIGTASNQPQHF. CDR3 nucleotides: TGTGCCAGCAGTGGGATAGGGACAGCGAGCAATCAGCCCCAGCATTTT.

This chain connects TRBV5-6 to TRBJ1-6; perhaps TRBD1 as D (5 bases). This CDR3 spans 14 amino acids. Trimming took off 4 bases at V and 6 bases at J, with 11 bases between the two ends. Germline V lookup: CDR1 SGHDT, CDR2 YYEEEE. The CDR3 region has the DNA TGTGCCAGCAGCCCCTTACAGGCTAATTCACCCCTCCACTTT. This translates into CASSPLQANSPLHF. Full variable domain (remainder filled in from reference TRBV5-6 and TRBJ1-6): DAGVTQSPTHLIKTRGQQVTLRCSPKSGHDTVSWYQQALGQGPQFIFQYYEEEERQRGNFPDRFSGHQFPNYSSELNVNALLLGDSALYLCASSPLQANSPLHFGNGTRLTVT.

The rearrangement links TRBV6-6 to TRBJ1-1; D remains ambiguous. The CDR3 is 12 amino acids. V shed 4 bases and J shed 5 bases, with 8 bases lying between them. Germline values: CDR1 MNHNY, CDR2 SVGAGI (reference sequence). CDR3 in DNA: TGTGCCAGCAGTTTTCGAGGGACTGAAGCTTTCTTT. This sequence encodes CASSFRGTEAFF.

The CDR3 DNA is TGTGCCAGCAGGCAGACAGGGGGGGAAGAGACCCAGTACTTC. As protein: CASRQTGGEETQYF. This chain joins TRBV5-4 and TRBJ2-5; 9 bases line up with TRBD1. Germline V gives CDR1 SGHNT, CDR2 YYREEE (reference sequence). The CDR3 has 14 amino acids. Trimming took 5 bases from V and 3 from J; bases not matched to a gene: 5.

V is TRBV4-3 and J is TRBJ2-5, with TRBD1 matching over 7 bases. V shed 1 base, J shed 7 bases, and the junction held 15 bases outside the gene matches. Per the germline V gene, CDR1 is LGHNA and CDR2 is YSLEER. This CDR3 region has 17 residues. The CDR3 here is CASSQASPGDSLATQYF. DNA of the CDR3: TGCGCCAGCAGCCAAGCTTCACCCGGGGACAGTCTTGCGACCCAGTACTTC.

This clone was observed a few times. This chain links TRBV6-2 or TRBV6-3 with TRBJ1-1; TRBD1 is a possible D gene (5 bases). The length of the CDR3 is 13 residues. Trimming stripped 2 bases from V and 1 base from J, with 5 bases between. The germline V gene encodes CDR1 MNHEY and CDR2 SVGEGT. The CDR3 bases are TGTGCCAGCAGTTACGGACAGAACACTGAAGCTTTCTTT. Its protein product is CASSYGQNTEAFF.

The chain combines TRBV7-9 with TRBJ2-6, with TRBD1 matching 8 bases. V shed 3 bases and J 0 bases; nucleotides not matched to a gene: 7. Germline CDR1 reads SEHNR; CDR2 reads FQNEAQ (reference sequence). The CDR3 loop spans 18 amino acids. CDR3 coding DNA: TGTGCCAGCAGCTTTTGGGGACAGGCGATCTCTGGGGCCAACGTCCTGACTTTC. Encoded protein: CASSFWGQAISGANVLTF.

The V call is TRBV28, the J call TRBJ1-6, with TRBD1 as a possible D gene (5 bases). CDR1 is MDHEN, CDR2 SYDVKM, per germline. The ends were cut back, 5 bases at V and 5 bases at J, with 16 bases in the middle. The CDR3 has 16 amino acids. The CDR3 spells CASSPPGQGNNSPLHF. Here the CDR3 DNA reads TGTGCCAGCAGTCCCCCCGGGCAGGGTAATAATTCACCCCTCCACTTT. Complete variable domain (other parts from reference TRBV28 and TRBJ1-6): DVKVTQSSRYLVKRTGEKVFLECVQDMDHENMFWYRQDPGLGLRLIYFSYDVKMKEKGDIPEGYSVSREKKERFSLILESASTNQTSMYLCASSPPGQGNNSPLHFGNGTRLTVT.

The chain joins TRBV2 to TRBJ1-2; D is unresolved. CDR3 length equals 13 residues. From germline, CDR1 is SNHLY and CDR2 FYNNEI. V lost 4 bases and J 2 bases, leaving 8 bases between the germline ends. CDR3 region: CASSGGLNYGYTF. Here the CDR3 DNA reads TGTGCCAGCAGTGGAGGACTGAACTATGGCTACACCTTC.

The V call is TRBV3-1 (or the pseudogene TRBV3-2), the J call TRBJ1-5; the match to TRBD1 covers 10 bases. The CDR3 has 15 residues. Losses at the gene ends were 4 bases for V and 6 bases for J; bases not matched to a gene: 6. Germline V CDR1 and CDR2: LGHDT, YNNKEL (reference sequence). The CDR3 sequence is CASSRGQGGSQPQHF. The CDR3 DNA reads as TGTGCCAGCAGCCGCGGACAGGGGGGCAGTCAGCCCCAGCATTTT.

A few counts support this clone. The V and J genes are TRBV6-2 or TRBV6-3 and TRBJ2-7; D gene ambiguous. The V end lost 1 base, the J end lost 0 bases, and 7 bases lay between the germline ends. The CDR3 is made up of 14 amino acids. Germline V gives CDR1 MNHEY, CDR2 SVGEGT. CDR3 sequence reads: CASSYLENSYEQYF. CDR3 sequence (DNA): TGTGCCAGCAGTTACTTAGAGAACTCCTACGAGCAGTACTTC.

The chain recombines TRBV25-1 with TRBJ1-1; possible D gene TRBD1, 5 bases. CDR3 size: 14 residues. V lost 1 base to trimming and J lost 7 bases, with 13 bases between them. Germline lookup yields CDR1 MGHDK and CDR2 SYGVNS. The CDR3 loop is CASSEWGGVGEAFF. The CDR3 DNA follows: TGTGCCAGCAGTGAATGGGGGGGGGTAGGTGAAGCTTTCTTT.

The J gene is TRBJ2-3, the V gene TRBV5-6; tentatively, D is TRBD1 (6 bases). The CDR3 contains 14 residues. The V gene's germline CDR1 is SGHDT and CDR2 YYEEEE. Trimming cost V 5 bases and J 1 base, with 11 bases left between them. The CDR3 sequence: CASRKTGGTDTQYF. In DNA form, the CDR3 reads TGTGCCAGCAGAAAGACAGGAGGCACAGATACGCAGTATTTT.

The rearrangement uses TRBV6-1 and TRBJ1-5, with D hard to call. The V end lost 2 bases, the J end lost 7 bases, and 12 bases lay between the germline ends. Germline lookup yields CDR1 MNHNS and CDR2 SASEGT. The CDR3 totals 14 residues. The CDR3 loop reads CASSELSGRQPQHF. The CDR3 nucleotides are TGTGCCAGCAGTGAACTGTCAGGAAGACAGCCCCAGCATTTT.

A single count supports this clone. This chain links TRBV24-1 with TRBJ2-1; D remains unclear. CDR3 size: 13 residues. Trimming left V 0 bases short and J 9 bases short, with 8 bases between. Germline CDR1 and CDR2: KGHDR and SFDVKD. The CDR3 nucleotides are TGTGCCACCAGTGATTTGAGGCGGTTTGAGCAGTTCTTC. The encoded protein is CATSDLRRFEQFF.

This chain links TRBV28 with TRBJ1-1; 8 nucleotides agree with TRBD1. Trimming took 7 bases from V and 3 from J; bases not matched to a gene: 10. CDR1 is MDHEN, CDR2 SYDVKM, per germline. This CDR3 has 15 amino acids. CDR3 sequence: CASTQQGGRDTEAFF. The CDR3 bases are TGTGCCAGCACCCAACAGGGGGGGAGGGACACTGAAGCTTTCTTT. Full variable domain (remainder filled in from reference TRBV28 and TRBJ1-1): DVKVTQSSRYLVKRTGEKVFLECVQDMDHENMFWYRQDPGLGLRLIYFSYDVKMKEKGDIPEGYSVSREKKERFSLILESASTNQTSMYLCASTQQGGRDTEAFFGQGTRLTVV.

The rearrangement links TRBV11-2 to TRBJ2-3; D is possibly TRBD1 (6 bases). The CDR3 contains 15 residues. CDR1 and CDR2 (germline): SGHAT, FQNNGV. Trimming left V 1 base short and J 4 bases short, with 12 bases between. CDR3 nucleotide sequence: TGTGCCAGCAGCTTAGTCCAGGGGCCACCAGATACGCAGTATTTT. It encodes CASSLVQGPPDTQYF.

The chain joins TRBV24-1 to TRBJ2-1; 14 positions agree with TRBD2. Germline CDR1 KGHDR, CDR2 SFDVKD. The CDR3 is 17 amino acids. The ends lost 3 bases at V and 6 bases at J; junction bases unmatched: 6. The CDR3 here is CATSDLGLAGAGNEQFF. The DNA for the CDR3 is TGTGCCACCAGTGATCTGGGACTAGCGGGAGCGGGCAATGAGCAGTTCTTC.